This TCR beta chain was profiled in a study of T cells in Graves' hyperthyroidism and ophthalmopathy. Diagnoses rested on clinical symptoms, serum thyroxine and TRAb, thyroid ultrasound and orbital computed tomography. Fresh peripheral blood, around 9.3 ml of it, supplied the PBMCs. The count of this clonotype is one. Its antigen is currently unknown. CDR1 and CDR2 (germline): KGHSH, LQKENI. V was cut by 1 base and J by 5 bases, with 20 bases left in between. The CDR3 has 17 residues. The study's findings and limits: Peripheral blood also featured most of the thyroid clonotypes expanded above 0.001. Ophthalmopathy cases were set apart from stable hyperthyroidism by a 13 V-J model.

Authors of the study amplified TCR beta CDR3 regions from RNA transcripts. The primer set for the first-round RT-PCR of the TCR CDR3 was HTBI. In TCRdb, the multiplex PCR reads were re-called with MiXCR into one record per CDR3 protein. The repertoire holds 550,000 to 800,000 distinct CDR3 sequences, with roughly a sixth as singletons. The specimen sequenced was blood. The sequence derives from a man between 50 and 59 years old with Graves' hyperthyroidism. The chain couples TRBV18 to TRBJ1-1; unclear D gene. CDR3 bases: TGTGCCAGCTCACCACGCGGGGAAAAGGAGGGAAGAACTGAAGCTTTCTTT. Encoded protein: CASSPRGEKEGRTEAFF.